This TCR beta chain was profiled in a study of cytotoxic CD8 clonotypes in ibrutinib-treated CLL (dated by TCRdb to about 2021). For context, the study as a whole: In this cohort, some 16 patients were treatment-naive and more than 9 were relapsed/refractory, while roughly 18 had unmutated IGHV. Responses were partial in 24 patients and complete in 2; after median about 5.5 years follow-up, some 15 stayed in remission and some twelve progressed. Samples at response were collected after a median of around twelve months of treatment, with a range of about 6 to 40 months. On average, each sample had approximately 260,000 productive templates and approximately 89,000 productive rearrangements. Of the 85 to 95 participants in the trial, 25 to 30 had longitudinal samples available. Cryopreserved peripheral blood mononuclear cells were obtained prior to treatment, at the time of response, and at either disease progression or sustained remission. All remission and progressive disease samples were collected while patients were still receiving ibrutinib.

A MiSeq instrument was used for deep resolution sequencing, which targeted depths ranging from 1 in 1 million up to 1 in 200,000 T cells, with coverage averaging 10x for each clonotype. The immunoSEQ hsTCRB Kit was used to generate the TCR beta libraries. The paper's processing steps were these. Data were analyzed with ImmunoSEQ Data Assistant and ImmunoSEQ Analyzer, with V, D and J genes assigned per IMGT definitions. Clonality, which ranges from 0 to 1, was calculated by subtracting the normalized Shannon entropy of productive rearrangement frequencies from one. Public clonotype analysis was restricted to overrepresented clonotypes comprising at least 0.05% of each patient's repertoire. Roughly 12 age-matched healthy donor repertoires from immuneACCESS were used as controls for clonality. TCRdb carries this immuneACCESS record with in-frame sequences only. Its versions omit some clonotypes, under half of them owing to an unresolved V gene in the studies checked, with the rest unexplained. V and J calls and clone size are given by that table; D and trimming were obtained from the DNA. The sample contains roughly 150,000 clones, about 80% of them found a single time. The top ten clones comprise 4.5% to 6.5% of the sample.

Looking up the germline V gene yields CDR1 MNHEY and CDR2 SVGAGI. V is clipped by 6 bases and J by 8 bases, and the sequence between their germline boundaries is 20 bases long. Its CDR3 holds 15 amino acids, cysteine through phenylalanine. Only the CDR3 DNA stays, 45 bases, in frame from base 1. Results and caveats for the whole study, not just this receptor: An increase in clonality was observed at ibrutinib response, with clonality remaining stable during sustained remission and falling back toward baseline at progression. At baseline, clonality was higher than in age-matched healthy donors and showed a strong correlation with circulating CD8+ T-cell counts. Sampling times were not matched between sustained-remission and progressing patients, and lymph node repertoires were not studied. Public clonotypes were found to be uncommon and were observed to contract or remain stable during treatment; the increase in clonality was shown to reflect expansion of private clonotypes at ibrutinib response.

This sample's time point label indicates: 24 months on ibrutinib. For TCR beta library preparation, 1.5 to 2 micrograms of genomic DNA were extracted from the cryopreserved PBMCs. Longitudinal blood samples from CLL patients on ibrutinib monotherapy were analyzed using high-throughput TCR beta sequencing. Patients were enrolled in a phase 2 open-label single-center ibrutinib monotherapy trial. In the case of this clone: Its antigen target is currently unknown. No per-base quality is available; no much larger clone lies one base away.

The chain was built from TRBV6-5 and TRBJ2-1, with the D call tentatively TRBD1 or TRBD2, each fitting 5 bases. Sequencing was performed on PBMCs, taken after 24 months of ibrutinib treatment. The receptor's source is a human donor with chronic lymphocytic leukemia. The DNA sequence reads TGTGCCAGCAGGTCATTGGGGGACGCGCCCGATGAGCAGTTCTTC. Translation gives CASRSLGDAPDEQFF.